This entry describes one T cell receptor beta chain. Its target is not known. The sample belongs to a study of cytomegalovirus exposure and HLA in healthy donors. Study-wide results and limits: Later analysis showed TCR association rates varying by HLA locus, highest for DRB1 and lowest for HLA-C.

Researchers ran the PCR with 60 Vbeta and 13 Jbeta primers. Only in-frame clones appear in the TCRdb table, and some are missing; sequencing was by immunoSEQ multiplex PCR. The table lists roughly 190,000 clones, around 84% of them singletons, with approximately 2.4% in the top ten. Germline assignment: CDR1 LGHNA and CDR2 YSLEER. There are 13 residues in the CDR3. The V and J ends lost 5 bases and 3 bases respectively, with 9 bases between them. The chain uses TRBV4-3 and TRBJ2-3; TRBD1 might be the D (5 bases). The TCR was taken from a woman in her forties or fifties in good health and CMV-seropositive. The sample was PBMCs. Written as DNA, the CDR3 is TGCGCCAGCAGCTACCAGGGTACAGATACGCAGTATTTT. Its translation: CASSYQGTDTQYF.